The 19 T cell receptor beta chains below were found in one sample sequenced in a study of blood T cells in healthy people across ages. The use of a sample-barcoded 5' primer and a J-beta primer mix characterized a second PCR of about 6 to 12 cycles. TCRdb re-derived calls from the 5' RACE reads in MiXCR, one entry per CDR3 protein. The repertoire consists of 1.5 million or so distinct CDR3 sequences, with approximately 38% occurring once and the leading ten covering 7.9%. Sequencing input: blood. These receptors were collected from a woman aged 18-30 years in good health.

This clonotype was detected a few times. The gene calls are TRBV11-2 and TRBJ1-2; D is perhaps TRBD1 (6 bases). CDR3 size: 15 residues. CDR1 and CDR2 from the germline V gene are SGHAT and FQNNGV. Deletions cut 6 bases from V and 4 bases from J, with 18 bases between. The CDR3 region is CASRRSDGGLYGYTF. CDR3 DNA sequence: TGTGCCAGCAGACGAAGCGATGGGGGGCTCTATGGCTACACCTTC.

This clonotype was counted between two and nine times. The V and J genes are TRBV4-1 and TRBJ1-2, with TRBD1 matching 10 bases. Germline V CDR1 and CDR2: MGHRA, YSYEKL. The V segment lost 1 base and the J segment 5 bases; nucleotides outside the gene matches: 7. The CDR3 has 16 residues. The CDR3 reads CASSQGPTGGGYGYTF. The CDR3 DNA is TGCGCCAGCAGCCAAGGACCGACAGGGGGCGGATATGGCTACACCTTC.

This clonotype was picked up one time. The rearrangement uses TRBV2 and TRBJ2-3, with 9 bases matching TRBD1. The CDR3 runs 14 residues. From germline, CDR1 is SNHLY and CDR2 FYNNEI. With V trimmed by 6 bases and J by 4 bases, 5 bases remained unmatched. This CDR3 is CASRRQGDSDTQYF. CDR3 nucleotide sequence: TGTGCCAGCAGGCGACAGGGGGACTCAGATACGCAGTATTTT.

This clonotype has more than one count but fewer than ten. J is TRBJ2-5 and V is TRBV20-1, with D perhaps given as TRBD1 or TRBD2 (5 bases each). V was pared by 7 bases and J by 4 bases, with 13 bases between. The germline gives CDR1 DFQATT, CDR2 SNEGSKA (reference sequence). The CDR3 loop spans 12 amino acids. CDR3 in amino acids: CSGPEGIETQYF. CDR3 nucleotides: TGCAGTGGGCCAGAGGGGATAGAGACCCAGTACTTC.

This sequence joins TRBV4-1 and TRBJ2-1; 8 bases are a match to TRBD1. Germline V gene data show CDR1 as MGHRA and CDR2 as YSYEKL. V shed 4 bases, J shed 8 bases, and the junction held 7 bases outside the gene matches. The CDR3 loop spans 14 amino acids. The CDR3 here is CASSPRQGPHEQFF. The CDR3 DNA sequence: TGCGCCAGCAGCCCGAGACAGGGGCCGCATGAGCAGTTCTTC.

The CDR3, as DNA: TGCAGTGCAAAAGTTAGCGGGGGGGCGAGAGGTAATGAGCAGTTCTTC. Amino acids: CSAKVSGGARGNEQFF. V and J are TRBV20-1 and TRBJ2-1; 11 nucleotides line up with TRBD2. This CDR3 has 16 amino acids. J was trimmed by 7 bases and V by 6 bases; bases with no gene match: 14. Germline V gives CDR1 DFQATT, CDR2 SNEGSKA (reference sequence).

The CDR3 DNA sequence: TGTGCCACCAGGACAGGGGGTAACGAGCAGTACTTC. Translation gives CATRTGGNEQYF. V is TRBV6-2 or TRBV6-3 and J is TRBJ2-7; 10 bases are shared with TRBD1. This CDR3 is 12 amino acids long. The germline CDR1 and CDR2 sequences are MNHEY and SVGEGT. Trimming removed 10 bases from V and 5 bases from J; junction bases left unmatched: 5.

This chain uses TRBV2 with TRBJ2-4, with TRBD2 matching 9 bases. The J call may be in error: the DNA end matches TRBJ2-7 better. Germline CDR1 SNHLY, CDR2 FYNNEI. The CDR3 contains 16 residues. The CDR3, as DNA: TGTGCCAGCAGTGAAGGAACGCTAGCGGGACTCTACGAGCAGTACTTC. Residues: CASSEGTLAGLYEQYF.

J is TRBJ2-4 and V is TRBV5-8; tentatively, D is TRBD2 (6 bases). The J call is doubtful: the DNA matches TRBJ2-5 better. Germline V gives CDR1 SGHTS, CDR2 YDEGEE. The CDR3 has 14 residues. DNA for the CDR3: TGTGCCAGCAGCCCCCTGGACTACTCCGCGACCCAGTACTTC. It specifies CASSPLDYSATQYF.

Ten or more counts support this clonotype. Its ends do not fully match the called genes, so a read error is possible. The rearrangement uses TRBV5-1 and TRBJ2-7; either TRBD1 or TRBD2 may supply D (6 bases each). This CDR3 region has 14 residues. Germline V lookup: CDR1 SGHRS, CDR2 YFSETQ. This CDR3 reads CASSLEGGSYEQYF. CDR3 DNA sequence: TGTGCCAGCAGCTTAGAGGGGGGCTCCTACGAGCAGTACTTC.

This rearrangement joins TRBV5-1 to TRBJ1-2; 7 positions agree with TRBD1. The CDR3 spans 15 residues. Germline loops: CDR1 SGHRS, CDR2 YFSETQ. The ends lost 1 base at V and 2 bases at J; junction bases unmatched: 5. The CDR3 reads CASSLTGTENYGYTF. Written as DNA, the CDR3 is TGCGCCAGCAGCTTGACGGGGACAGAGAACTATGGCTACACCTTC.

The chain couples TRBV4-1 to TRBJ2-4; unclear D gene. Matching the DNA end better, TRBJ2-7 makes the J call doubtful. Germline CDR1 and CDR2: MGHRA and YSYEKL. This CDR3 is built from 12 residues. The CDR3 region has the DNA TGCGCCAGCAGCCAGGGTATGAGCGAGCAGTACTTC. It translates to CASSQGMSEQYF.

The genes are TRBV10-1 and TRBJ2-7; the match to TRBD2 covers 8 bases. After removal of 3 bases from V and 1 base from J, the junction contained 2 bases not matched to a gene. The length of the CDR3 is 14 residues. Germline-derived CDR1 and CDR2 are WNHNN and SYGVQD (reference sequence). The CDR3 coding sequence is TGCGCCAGCAGTGATTTAGCGGGATCCTACGAGCAGTACTTC. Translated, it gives CASSDLAGSYEQYF.

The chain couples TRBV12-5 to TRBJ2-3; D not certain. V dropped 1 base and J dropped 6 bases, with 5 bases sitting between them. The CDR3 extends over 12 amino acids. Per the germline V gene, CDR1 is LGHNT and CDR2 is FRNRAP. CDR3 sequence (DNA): TGTGCTAGTGGTTTGGGGTTGGATACGCAGTATTTT. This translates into CASGLGLDTQYF.

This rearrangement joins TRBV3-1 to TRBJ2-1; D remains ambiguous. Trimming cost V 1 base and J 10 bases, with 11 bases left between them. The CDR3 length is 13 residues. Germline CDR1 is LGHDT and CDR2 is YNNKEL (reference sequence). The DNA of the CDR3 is TGTGCCAGCAGCCAAGTGGGATCGGTCGAGCAGTTCTTC. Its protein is CASSQVGSVEQFF.

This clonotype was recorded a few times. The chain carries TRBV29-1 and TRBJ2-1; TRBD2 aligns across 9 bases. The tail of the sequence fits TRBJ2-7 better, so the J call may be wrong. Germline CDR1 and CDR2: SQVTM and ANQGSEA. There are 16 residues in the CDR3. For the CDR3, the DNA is TGCAGCGTTGAAGTTTCGCTAGCGGGATCCTACAATGAGCAGTACTTC. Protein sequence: CSVEVSLAGSYNEQYF.

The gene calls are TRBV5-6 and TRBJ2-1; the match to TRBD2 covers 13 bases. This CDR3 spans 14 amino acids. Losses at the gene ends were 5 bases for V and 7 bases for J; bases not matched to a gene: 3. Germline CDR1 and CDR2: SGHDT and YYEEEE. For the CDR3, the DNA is TGTGCCAGCAGGACTAGCGGGGGGTCGAATGAGCAGTTCTTC. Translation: CASRTSGGSNEQFF.

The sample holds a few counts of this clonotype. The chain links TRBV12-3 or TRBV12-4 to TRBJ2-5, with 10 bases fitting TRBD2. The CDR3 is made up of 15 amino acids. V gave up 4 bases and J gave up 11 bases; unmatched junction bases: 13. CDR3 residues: CASSSAGTSVNEQYF. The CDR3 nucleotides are TGTGCCAGCAGTTCTGCCGGGACTAGCGTCAATGAGCAGTACTTC.

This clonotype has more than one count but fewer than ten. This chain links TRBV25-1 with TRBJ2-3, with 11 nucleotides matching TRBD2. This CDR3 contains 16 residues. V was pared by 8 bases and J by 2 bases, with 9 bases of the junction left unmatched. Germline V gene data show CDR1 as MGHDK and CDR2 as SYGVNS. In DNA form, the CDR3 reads TGTGCCAGCCAACCGTTAGCGGGGGGGCACACAGATACGCAGTATTTT. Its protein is CASQPLAGGHTDTQYF.